The T cell receptor beta chain under discussion was sequenced for a study of human T cells and chemical hapten exposure. The germline CDR1 and CDR2 sequences are SGHTA and FQGNSA. The CDR3 is 15 amino acids. Trimming pared 0 bases from V and 4 bases from J, leaving 11 bases between. Time point reported: patch test 2, 6 weeks after DPC sensitization. The treatment is: therapeutic diphenylcyclopropenone sensitization with weekly scalp DPC. Unfractionated whole blood yielded the extracted total RNA. From the RACE reads, TCRdb called clonotypes with MiXCR, one entry per CDR3 protein. The table records roughly 42,000 distinct CDR3 sequences, approximately 9.5% of them present only once.

The gene calls are TRBV7-2 and TRBJ2-3; the D is unclear. This receptor was taken from a woman aged 25 to 39 with alopecia areata. Some clones in this sample may be carry-over from other donors' samples. Sequences were derived from whole blood, sampled in connection with sensitization to the hapten diphenylcyclopropenone (DPC). The CDR3 is CASSLAVRPADTQYF. The CDR3 nucleotides read TGTGCCAGCAGCTTAGCAGTCCGACCTGCAGATACGCAGTATTTT.